Below, 32 T cell receptor beta chains from the same sample are listed, as sequenced in a study of T cell changes during pregnancy in multiple sclerosis. Libraries were prepared by immunoSEQ multiplex PCR; TCRdb keeps only in-frame clonotypes and omits some of them. This sample has tens of thousands of clones, with around 90% found just once. This specimen consisted of peripheral blood, obtained before pregnancy. These receptors originate from a female donor with multiple sclerosis, enrolled in a pregnancy study.

This sequence joins TRBV7-3 and TRBJ2-3; 7 nucleotides line up with TRBD2. Germline CDR1 reads SGHTA; CDR2 reads FQGTGA. The CDR3 has 15 residues. Trimming took 3 bases from V and 0 from J; bases not matched to a gene: 3. CDR3 residues: CASSLTRGSTDTQYF. The CDR3 nucleotides read TGTGCCAGCAGCTTGACGCGGGGGAGCACAGATACGCAGTATTTT.

This sequence joins TRBV4-3 and TRBJ2-6, with 8 bases lining up with TRBD1. Germline values: CDR1 LGHNA, CDR2 YSLEER. V gave up 5 bases and J gave up 1 base; unmatched junction bases: 4. The CDR3 is made up of 16 amino acids. The CDR3 DNA is TGCGCCAGCAGCGCAGGGGGCTTGTCTGGGGCCAACGTCCTGACTTTC. It encodes CASSAGGLSGANVLTF.

V and J are TRBV6-5 and TRBJ2-7; TRBD1 matches at 7 bases. CDR3 length equals 14 residues. Trimming cost V 6 bases and J 6 bases; bases outside gene matches: 11. From germline, CDR1 is MNHEY and CDR2 SVGAGI. The CDR3 coding sequence is TGTGCCAGCAGGCGACAGGGAACGGTATTCGAGCAGTACTTC. As protein: CASRRQGTVFEQYF.

The J gene is TRBJ1-6, the V gene TRBV16; 7 bases map to TRBD1. Losses at the gene ends were 5 bases for V and 9 bases for J; bases not matched to a gene: 10. Germline V gene data show CDR1 as KGHSY and CDR2 as FQNENV. This CDR3 spans 15 amino acids. The CDR3, as DNA: TGTGCCAGCAGCTCGGATGCAGGGGGGATTTCACCCCTCCACTTT. This gives the protein CASSSDAGGISPLHF.

The chain has TRBV7-2 and TRBJ1-2, with D uncertain. Trimming took 2 bases from V and 8 from J, leaving 12 bases between them. Germline CDR1 is SGHTA and CDR2 is FQGNSA. The CDR3 spans 13 residues. The CDR3 loop is CASSLIGERGYTF. The CDR3 bases are TGTGCCAGCAGCTTAATTGGGGAGCGGGGCTACACCTTC.

The chain combines TRBV19 with TRBJ2-7; D not certain. CDR3 size: 14 residues. The germline V gene has CDR1 LNHDA and CDR2 SQIVND (reference sequence). Deletions cut 6 bases from V and 2 bases from J, with 14 bases between. The CDR3 region is CASSPTAATYEQYF. DNA of the CDR3: TGTGCCAGTAGCCCTACCGCGGCCACCTACGAGCAGTACTTC.

This rearrangement joins TRBV10-3 to TRBJ2-3, with 9 bases matching TRBD2. V was clipped by 9 bases and J by 1 base; unmatched bases: 5. The CDR3 contains 14 residues. In germline, CDR1 is ENHRY, CDR2 SYGVKD. The CDR3 here is CAMKPSGGTDTQYF. The DNA for the CDR3 is TGTGCCATGAAGCCTAGCGGGGGCACAGATACGCAGTATTTT.

V is TRBV9 and J is TRBJ1-1; a weak D match, TRBD1 (6 bases). The germline V gene has CDR1 SGDLS and CDR2 YYNGEE. The V end lost 0 bases, the J end lost 3 bases, and 15 bases lay between the germline ends. The CDR3 consists of 16 residues. In DNA form, the CDR3 reads TGTGCCAGCAGCGTAGAGGCAGGGGCTGGGGACACTGAAGCTTTCTTT. Protein product: CASSVEAGAGDTEAFF. Supplemented by reference TRBV9 and TRBJ1-1, the full variable domain reads DSGVTQTPKHLITATGQRVTLRCSPRSGDLSVYWYQQSLDQGLQFLIQYYNGEERAKGNILERFSAQQFPDLHSELNLSSLELGDSALYFCASSVEAGAGDTEAFFGQGTRLTVV.

The chain uses TRBV30 and TRBJ1-1, with D possibly matching TRBD1 (5 bases). This CDR3 comprises 15 residues. Germline V gene sequence: CDR1 GTSNPN, CDR2 SVGIG (reference sequence). V lost 0 bases to trimming and J lost 1 base, with 12 bases between them. The CDR3 protein is CAWSVISGWNTEAFF. For the CDR3, the DNA is TGTGCCTGGAGTGTAATCTCAGGGTGGAACACTGAAGCTTTCTTT.

The CDR3 loop is CASSLGLTDYGYTF. The DNA for the CDR3 is TGCGCCAGCAGCTTGGGGTTAACTGACTATGGCTACACCTTC. The gene calls are TRBV5-1 and TRBJ1-2, with unresolved D. Germline CDR1 SGHRS, CDR2 YFSETQ. V was shortened by 0 bases and J by 3 bases, with 9 bases between the two germline ends. CDR3 size: 14 residues. The variable domain in full, with the rest retrieved from reference TRBV5-1 and TRBJ1-2, is KAGVTQTPRYLIKTRGQQVTLSCSPISGHRSVSWYQQTPGQGLQFLFEYFSETQRNKGNFPGRFSGRQFSNSRSEMNVSTLELGDSALYLCASSLGLTDYGYTFGSGTRLTVV.

The chain is built from TRBV5-4 and TRBJ2-1; D might be TRBD1 (5 bases). Trimming pared 4 bases from V and 2 bases from J, leaving 7 bases between. The CDR3 contains 13 residues. The germline V gene encodes CDR1 SGHNT and CDR2 YYREEE (reference sequence). The CDR3 here is CASSTGPYNEQFF. The CDR3 DNA follows: TGTGCCAGCAGCACAGGCCCCTACAATGAGCAGTTCTTC.

The V call is TRBV9, the J call TRBJ2-5; TRBD2 matches at 7 bases. Germline V CDR1 and CDR2: SGDLS, YYNGEE. V lost 4 bases to trimming and J lost 1 base; unmatched junction nucleotides: 16. CDR3 length: 18 amino acids. CDR3 sequence reads: CASSPQTSGTILQETQYF. The CDR3 nucleotides are TGTGCCAGCAGCCCGCAAACTTCCGGGACTATCCTCCAAGAGACCCAGTACTTC.

This clone appeared a single time. The V and J genes are TRBV12-5 and TRBJ2-7, with 10 bases identical to TRBD1. After removal of 0 bases from V and 6 bases from J, the junction contained 8 bases not matched to a gene. Per the germline V gene, CDR1 is LGHNT and CDR2 is FRNRAP. This CDR3 has 16 residues. For the CDR3, the DNA is TGTGCTAGTGGTTTGGTAGCGGGACAGGGGAGGTCCGAGCAGTACTTC. Translation: CASGLVAGQGRSEQYF.

This rearrangement joins TRBV6-1 to TRBJ1-2; D is ambiguous. The CDR3 has 14 amino acids. Trimming left V 4 bases short and J 8 bases short, with 17 bases between. CDR1 and CDR2 from the germline V gene are MNHNS and SASEGT. DNA for the CDR3: TGTGCCAGCAGTGCGGAGGGCTCCATTTTAGGCTACACCTTC. Translated: CASSAEGSILGYTF.

The rearrangement uses TRBV27 and TRBJ1-1, with 7 bases aligning to TRBD1. Germline V gene data show CDR1 as MNHEY and CDR2 as SMNVEV (reference sequence). The CDR3 contains 15 residues. V shed 10 bases and J 0 bases; nucleotides not matched to a gene: 11. The chain's CDR3 is CATVIYRGLNTEAFF. The CDR3 DNA is TGTGCCACCGTTATTTACAGGGGCCTGAACACTGAAGCTTTCTTT.

The chain combines TRBV7-3 with TRBJ2-1; D perhaps matches TRBD2 (6 bases). The CDR3 has 13 amino acids. Per germline, CDR1 SGHTA and CDR2 FQGTGA. V shed 4 bases and J shed 8 bases, with 12 bases lying between them. For the CDR3, the DNA is TGTGCCAGCAGCTCTTCCGGGGGAGATGAGCAGTTCTTC. Its protein is CASSSSGGDEQFF.

J is TRBJ1-2 and V is TRBV9; 9 bases map to TRBD1. This CDR3 comprises 14 residues. V lost 5 bases to trimming and J lost 2 bases; unmatched junction nucleotides: 4. Germline V gives CDR1 SGDLS, CDR2 YYNGEE. In DNA, the CDR3 is TGTGCCAGCAGAGCCGGGACAGGGAACTATGGCTACACCTTC. It is translated as CASRAGTGNYGYTF.

The V call is TRBV10-3, the J call TRBJ2-7, with TRBD1 matching 8 bases. The germline CDR1 and CDR2 sequences are ENHRY and SYGVKD. V trimming: 5 bases; J trimming: 7 bases; junction bases outside the gene matches: 7. The CDR3 runs to 13 residues. In nucleotides, the CDR3 is TGTGCCATCAGTTTACAGGGGGTAAGAGAGCAGTACTTC. Translation gives CAISLQGVREQYF.

The chain employs TRBV10-3 and TRBJ2-3; TRBD2 matches at 14 bases. The junction had 6 bases not matched to a gene; V was cut back by 6 bases and J by 1 base. The CDR3 length is 17 residues. Germline lookup yields CDR1 ENHRY and CDR2 SYGVKD. The CDR3 coding sequence is TGTGCCATCAGCCGACTAGCGGGGGGGCCTGGCACAGATACGCAGTATTTT. Its translation: CAISRLAGGPGTDTQYF.

The chain has TRBV29-1 and TRBJ2-5, with 11 positions matching TRBD1. V lost 5 bases to trimming and J lost 1 base; unmatched junction nucleotides: 15. The CDR3 extends over 18 amino acids. Germline V gene sequence: CDR1 SQVTM, CDR2 ANQGSEA. CDR3 in DNA: TGCAGCGTTCCCCCCGGACAGGGGGCGCGTGGGGGCCAAGAGACCCAGTACTTC. This sequence encodes CSVPPGQGARGGQETQYF.

V gene TRBV30 combines with J gene TRBJ2-6, with a weak D call TRBD2 (5 bases). The CDR3 covers 14 residues. Germline values: CDR1 GTSNPN, CDR2 SVGIG (reference sequence). The V end lost 1 base, the J end lost 4 bases, and 8 bases lay between the germline ends. The CDR3, as DNA: TGTGCCTGGAGTGCGGGGTCCGGGGCCAACGTCCTGACTTTC. Translated: CAWSAGSGANVLTF.

This clone was seen more than once but under ten times. The chain recombines TRBV29-1 with TRBJ1-1; D perhaps matches TRBD1 (6 bases). Trimming took off 3 bases at V and 3 bases at J, with 11 bases between the two ends. This CDR3 contains 13 residues. Germline CDR1 and CDR2: SQVTM and ANQGSEA. CDR3 nucleotide sequence: TGCAGCGTTGACGAGACAGGCGACACTGAAGCTTTCTTT. As protein: CSVDETGDTEAFF.

This clone was observed a single time. The J gene is TRBJ2-3, the V gene TRBV5-1, with TRBD2 identical over 8 bases. With 3 bases clipped from V and 5 bases from J, the junction kept 2 bases outside the gene matches. This CDR3 has 13 amino acids. The germline CDR1 and CDR2 sequences are SGHRS and YFSETQ. The CDR3 is CASSYRGGDTQYF. CDR3 sequence (DNA): TGCGCCAGCAGCTACCGGGGGGGAGATACGCAGTATTTT.

This chain connects TRBV6-6 to TRBJ2-3, with D perhaps TRBD2 (5 bases). Germline V CDR1 and CDR2: MNHNY, SVGAGI (reference sequence). This CDR3 is 14 amino acids long. V lost 6 bases and J lost 1, with 11 bases in between. The CDR3: CASSYGLGTDTQYF. The CDR3 DNA reads as TGTGCCAGCAGCTACGGACTGGGCACAGATACGCAGTATTTT.

Note on this clone: Other DNA sequences from this sample encode an identical CDR3 as well. The rearrangement joins TRBV7-9 to TRBJ1-1; tentatively, D is TRBD1 (5 bases). The ends were cut back, 6 bases at V and 5 bases at J, with 7 bases in the middle. The CDR3 covers 11 residues. The germline V gene encodes CDR1 SEHNR and CDR2 FQNEAQ (reference sequence). CDR3 in DNA: TGTGCCAGCAGGGGGGGGACTGAAGCTTTCTTT. Amino acid sequence: CASRGGTEAFF.

The chain uses TRBV4-2 and TRBJ1-5; 8 bases match TRBD1. Germline-derived CDR1 and CDR2 are LGHNA and YNFKEQ. The CDR3 is 16 residues long. Trimming took 4 bases from V and 6 from J; bases not matched to a gene: 11. CDR3 coding DNA: TGTGCCAGCAGCCCAGGACAGGGAGGCGGGGGTCAGCCCCAGCATTTT. It translates to CASSPGQGGGGQPQHF.

The CDR3 bases are TGTGCCAGCTCTCGACTAGCGGGGGACGAGCAGTACTTC. This translates into CASSRLAGDEQYF. This chain links TRBV18 with TRBJ2-7; 12 bases map to TRBD2. The CDR3 is made up of 13 amino acids. After removal of 6 bases from V and 5 bases from J, the junction contained 2 bases not matched to a gene. From germline, CDR1 is KGHSH and CDR2 LQKENI.

The rearrangement links TRBV14 to TRBJ1-2; perhaps TRBD1 as D (6 bases). The CDR3 loop spans 20 amino acids. In germline, CDR1 is SGHDN, CDR2 FVKESK. V was cut by 0 bases and J by 1 base, with 24 bases left in between. CDR3 amino acids: CASSQDPGRGAGTGNYGYTF. For the CDR3, the DNA is TGTGCCAGCAGCCAAGACCCCGGCCGGGGGGCAGGCACCGGTAACTATGGCTACACCTTC.

The chain recombines TRBV1 with TRBJ2-7; whether TRBD2, the table's D call, matches the DNA was not checked. TRBV1 is designated a pseudogene. The CDR3 has 17 amino acids. CDR3 sequence reads: CTSSQNVRLAGTYEQYF. DNA of the CDR3: TGCACCAGCAGCCAAAATGTGCGGCTAGCGGGGACATACGAGCAGTACTTC.

This clone was seen only once. The rearrangement joins TRBV19 to TRBJ1-5, with TRBD1 matching 7 bases. This CDR3 comprises 15 residues. V dropped 8 bases and J dropped 1; count of bases not matched to a gene: 8. Germline V lookup: CDR1 LNHDA, CDR2 SQIVND (reference sequence). DNA of the CDR3: TGTGCCAGTCGAACTAAGGACAGGAGCAATCAGCCCCAGCATTTT. Its protein is CASRTKDRSNQPQHF.

The chain carries TRBV6-4 and TRBJ2-1; D not resolved. Deletions cut 3 bases from V and 5 bases from J, with 11 bases between. Germline CDR1 is MRHNA and CDR2 is SNTAGT. This CDR3 is 14 amino acids long. This CDR3 is CASSEIGGHNEQFF. CDR3 nucleotides: TGTGCCAGCAGTGAAATTGGCGGCCACAATGAGCAGTTCTTC.

In DNA, the CDR3 is TGCGCCAGCAGCTTGGCTAGCGTGGGTGGAAATGAGCAGTTCTTC. Protein: CASSLASVGGNEQFF. The J gene is TRBJ2-1, the V gene TRBV5-1, with a tentative D call TRBD2 (6 bases). Germline V gene data show CDR1 as SGHRS and CDR2 as YFSETQ. Trimming removed 0 bases from V and 7 bases from J, with 14 bases in between. There are 15 residues in the CDR3. The full variable domain, in which reference TRBV5-1 and TRBJ2-1 provide the parts outside the CDR3, is KAGVTQTPRYLIKTRGQQVTLSCSPISGHRSVSWYQQTPGQGLQFLFEYFSETQRNKGNFPGRFSGRQFSNSRSEMNVSTLELGDSALYLCASSLASVGGNEQFFGPGTRLTVL.